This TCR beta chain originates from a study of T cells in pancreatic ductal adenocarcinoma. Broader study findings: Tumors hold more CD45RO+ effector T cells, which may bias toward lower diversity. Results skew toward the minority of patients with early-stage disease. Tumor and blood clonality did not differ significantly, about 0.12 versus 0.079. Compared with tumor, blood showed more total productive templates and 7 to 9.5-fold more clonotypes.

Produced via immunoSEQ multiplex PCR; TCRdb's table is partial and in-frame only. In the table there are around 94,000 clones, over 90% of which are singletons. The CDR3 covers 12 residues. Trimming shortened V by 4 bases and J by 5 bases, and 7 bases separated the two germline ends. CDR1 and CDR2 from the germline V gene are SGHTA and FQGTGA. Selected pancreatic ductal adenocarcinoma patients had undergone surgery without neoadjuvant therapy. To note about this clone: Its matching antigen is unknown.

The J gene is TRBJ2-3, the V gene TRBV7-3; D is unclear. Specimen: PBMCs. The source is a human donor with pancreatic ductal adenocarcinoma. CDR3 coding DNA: TGTGCCAGCAGCTCGACGGGAGATACGCAGTATTTT. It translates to CASSSTGDTQYF.